Listed here is a single T cell receptor beta chain. This sample was taken from a study of CD8+ T cells in alopecia areata. cDNA serving as the sequencing template came from extracted, reverse transcribed RNA. Repertoires were generated with immunoSEQ multiplex PCR, while TCRdb's copy carries only in-frame clones and drops some. The profile shows 200,000 or so clones, 55% to 70% of them singletons. Indicated treatment: oral pan-JAK inhibitor, 5-10 mg twice daily. The CDR3 is 17 residues long. With 1 base removed from V and 5 bases from J, the gap between germline ends came to 18 bases. CDR1 and CDR2 from the germline V gene are MGHRA and YSYEKL.

The receptor was isolated from a human donor with alopecia areata. The chain uses TRBV4-1 and TRBJ2-1; D may be TRBD2 (5 bases). The material was CD4+ T cells sorted from blood, obtained at week 24, from a patient treated with tofacitinib. DNA of the CDR3: TGCGCCAGCAGCCAAGTCTCCTTCAGCGGAGCAAACAATGAGCAGTTCTTC. Encoded protein: CASSQVSFSGANNEQFF.